Following are 9 T cell receptor beta chains from one sample sequenced in a study of T-cell reconstitution after alpha-beta-depleted transplantation in children. Preparation of the TCRbeta library was carried out with unique molecular identifiers. TCRdb itself ran the PCR reads through MiXCR, one entry per CDR3 protein. This sample has some 590,000 distinct CDR3 sequences; over 9.5% occur once, and the top ten carry roughly 4%. This sample comprised PBMCs from the stem cell graft donor, obtained from the stem cell graft. The receptor source for this set is a human donor who donated a stem cell graft to a child with acute myeloid leukemia.

The chain carries TRBV15 and TRBJ1-5; D possibly corresponds to TRBD1 (5 bases). Germline V CDR1 and CDR2: LNHNV, YYDKDF (reference sequence). This CDR3 spans 16 amino acids. V was shortened by 9 bases and J by 2 bases, with 20 bases between the two germline ends. Written as DNA, the CDR3 is TGTGCCACAAGAGAAGGGGCGCCGGGGGGCAATCAGCCCCAGCATTTT. Its translation is CATREGAPGGNQPQHF. The entire variable domain, with the rest obtained from reference TRBV15 and TRBJ1-5, is as follows: DAMVIQNPRYQVTQFGKPVTLSCSQTLNHNVMYWYQQKSSQAPKLLFHYYDKDFNNEADTPDNFQSRRPNTSFCFLDIRSPGLGDTAMYLCATREGAPGGNQPQHFGDGTRLSIL.

The chain links TRBV9 to TRBJ2-5; TRBD2 aligns across 13 bases. V trimming: 4 bases; J trimming: 4 bases; junction bases outside the gene matches: 13. This CDR3 region has 18 residues. Germline V gives CDR1 SGDLS, CDR2 YYNGEE. The CDR3 is CASSPGTSGTLGRETQYF. In DNA, the CDR3 is TGTGCCAGCAGCCCCGGGACTAGCGGGACCCTAGGGCGAGAGACCCAGTACTTC.

This chain connects TRBV27 to TRBJ1-2, with D unresolved. The CDR3 has 14 amino acids. Germline loops: CDR1 MNHEY, CDR2 SMNVEV (reference sequence). V was pared by 4 bases and J by 4 bases, with 13 bases between. The CDR3 region is CASSSVPSLYGYTF. CDR3 DNA sequence: TGTGCCAGCAGTTCCGTTCCATCTCTCTATGGCTACACCTTC.

This clonotype was recorded many times. The chain recombines TRBV5-1 with TRBJ2-7; TRBD1 aligns across 7 bases. The CDR3 totals 15 residues. The germline V gene encodes CDR1 SGHRS and CDR2 YFSETQ. V lost 5 bases to trimming and J lost 0 bases; unmatched junction nucleotides: 8. Here the CDR3 DNA reads TGCGCCAGCAGTACACAGGGGCCCTCCTCCTACGAGCAGTACTTC. Translating it yields CASSTQGPSSYEQYF.

This clonotype has at least ten counts. The V and J genes are TRBV7-2 and TRBJ1-1, with 7 bases fitting TRBD1. The V and J ends lost 5 bases and 2 bases, in that order; junction bases with no gene match: 8. The CDR3 covers 15 residues. The germline V gene encodes CDR1 SGHTA and CDR2 FQGNSA. The CDR3 region is CASSPPGTVNTEAFF. DNA for the CDR3: TGTGCCAGCAGCCCTCCTGGGACAGTTAACACTGAAGCTTTCTTT.

The V gene is TRBV11-2, the J gene TRBJ2-1; perhaps TRBD1 as D (6 bases). This CDR3 spans 11 amino acids. Germline-derived CDR1 and CDR2 are SGHAT and FQNNGV. The germline V and J ends were trimmed by 8 bases and 10 bases, with 12 bases remaining between them. The CDR3 here is CASASGTEQFF. The CDR3 DNA follows: TGTGCCAGCGCCTCCGGGACAGAGCAGTTCTTC.

The chain joins TRBV30 to TRBJ1-3; TRBD1 matches 8 bases. V gave up 2 bases and J gave up 0 bases; unmatched junction bases: 24. The germline gives CDR1 GTSNPN, CDR2 SVGIG (reference sequence). This CDR3 comprises 22 residues. The CDR3 is CAWSPKGQGTFNSLSSGNTIYF. The CDR3 nucleotides are TGTGCCTGGAGTCCGAAAGGACAGGGCACGTTTAACTCCCTCAGCTCTGGAAACACCATATATTTT.

In its sample, this clonotype was seen many times. The V call is TRBV24-1, the J call TRBJ2-2; perhaps TRBD2 as D (5 bases). The germline CDR1 and CDR2 sequences are KGHDR and SFDVKD. Trimming took 4 bases from V and 4 from J, leaving 15 bases between them. The CDR3 runs 16 residues. CDR3 protein: CATSELGISGTGELFF. CDR3 nucleotides: TGTGCCACCAGTGAACTCGGGATTAGTGGCACCGGGGAGCTGTTTTTT.

This clonotype was seen ten or more times. The chain is built from TRBV20-1 and TRBJ2-1; 7 nucleotides align to TRBD2. CDR3 length: 13 residues. Germline CDR1 reads DFQATT; CDR2 reads SNEGSKA (reference sequence). The ends lost 8 bases at V and 0 bases at J; junction bases unmatched: 4. The CDR3 nucleotides are TGCAGTACCGGGACTACCTCCTACAATGAGCAGTTCTTC. Encoded protein: CSTGTTSYNEQFF.